A single count supports the clone carrying this T cell receptor (beta chain). The junction shows a germline mismatch at one end, possibly a read error. The data originate from a study of T cells in Graves' hyperthyroidism and ophthalmopathy. RNA transcripts yielded amplified TCR beta CDR3 regions. Carried out on the TCR CDR3, a first-round RT-PCR used the HTBI primer set. TCRdb called the multiplex PCR reads again in MiXCR, with one record for every CDR3 protein. In the table there are over 700,000 distinct CDR3 sequences, about 19% of which are singletons. This CDR3 contains 13 residues. Germline V gives CDR1 KGHSH, CDR2 LQKENI.

The V call is TRBV18, the J call TRBJ2-7; possible D gene TRBD1, 5 bases. The receptor was isolated from a woman aged 45-60 years with Graves' hyperthyroidism that later progressed to Graves' ophthalmopathy. Material for sequencing was blood. CDR3 sequence reads: CASPPGNSYEQYF. CDR3 bases: TGTGCCAGCCCACCAGGGAACTCCTACGAGCAGTACTTC.